This T cell receptor (beta chain) was sequenced for a study of T cell responses to AZD1222 COVID-19 vaccine. General study results and limits: Along spike, vaccine-associated CD4 TCRs were found throughout, with dominance at 160-218 and 743-854. The breadth and depth of Spike-specific TCRs increased once two AZD1222 doses had been given. Most donors were white British and more were female, and clonal diversity was possibly underestimated. Scientists sampled the repertoires only once the peak T cell response had passed.

CDR1 is MNHEY, CDR2 SVGAGI, per germline. CDR3 size: 15 residues. Between the trimmed V and J ends, which lost 7 bases and 4 bases, there was a span of 16 bases. The protocol was immunoSEQ multiplex PCR, while the TCRdb copy is restricted to in-frame clones and leaves out a portion. The sample shows under 200,000 clones, more than 75% of them seen only once. A remark on this clone: The antigen remains unidentified.

This TCR was recovered from an adult in good health. Sequences were derived from peripheral blood, sampled on day 0 of AZD1222 vaccination. The V call is TRBV6-5, the J call TRBJ1-4, with D unresolved. The CDR3 sequence: CASKHGLLNNEKLFF. The CDR3 nucleotides are TGTGCCAGCAAACACGGCCTTTTGAATAATGAAAAACTGTTTTTT.